The T cell receptor (beta chain) described here comes from a study of cytomegalovirus exposure and HLA in healthy donors. CDR3 length: 16 amino acids. Trimming at V came to 10 bases and at J to 1 base, leaving 12 bases not matched to a gene. Germline CDR1 is MGHDK and CDR2 is SYGVNS. Study outcomes and limitations: In presence/absence analyses, roughly uniform sequencing depth across donors was assumed. Most TCR beta V segments were productive about 87% or about 30% of the time in an earlier analysis.

With 60 Vbeta and 13 Jbeta primers, the PCR was carried out. In the study's own analysis: In a later analysis, 8.5 million to 14 million of about 80 million unique beta chains occurred in at least two donors. Some clones are missing from TCRdb's copy, which holds only in-frame ones; the method was immunoSEQ multiplex PCR. The D gene and trimming were derived from the DNA, and the V and J assignments and clone size from that table. The sample shows under 130,000 clones, about 59% of them seen only once. This clone was observed once. Its antigen is as yet unknown. The chain recombines TRBV25-1 with TRBJ2-3; 9 bases are shared with TRBD1. The clonotype originates from a man between 25 and 39 years old in good health and CMV-seropositive. Sequenced input: PBMCs. DNA for the CDR3: TGTGCCACCCACTTCCCGGGACAGGGCGGCACAGATACGCAGTATTTT. Translation gives CATHFPGQGGTDTQYF.